This T cell receptor beta chain was identified during a study of a mutant IDH1 vaccine in newly diagnosed glioma. With respect to this clone: As yet, its antigen is unknown.

Germline CDR1 SEHNR, CDR2 FQNEAQ (reference sequence). Trimming removed 4 bases from V and 6 bases from J; junction bases left unmatched: 7. The length of the CDR3 is 15 residues. The data were produced by immunoSEQ multiplex PCR, yet TCRdb's version contains in-frame clones alone and is incomplete. The sample lists about 37,000 clones, roughly 83% occurring once. As to time point: week 5, during vaccination. The content of each vaccine dose was 300 ug of mutant IDH1 20-mer peptide, and topical imiquimod accompanied it. The rearrangement joins TRBV7-9 to TRBJ2-7, with TRBD1 matching over 12 bases. The sequence was obtained from a man in his thirties or forties with glioma. The source material was PBMCs, sampled from a glioma patient whose treatment included an IDH1 peptide vaccine. The CDR3 region is CASSSGQGANGEQYF. The CDR3 DNA is TGTGCCAGCAGCTCGGGACAGGGGGCGAATGGCGAGCAGTACTTC.